Presented here are 20 T cell receptor beta chains from one specimen sequenced in a study of blood T cell repertoires in COVID-19. The data were produced by immunoSEQ multiplex PCR, yet TCRdb's version contains in-frame clones alone and is incomplete. The table has more than 85,000 clones, about 86% seen once. Input material: peripheral blood. The receptors come from an elderly man with acute or convalescent COVID-19.

The gene calls are TRBV4-1 and TRBJ1-5; the match to TRBD1 covers 11 bases. Germline V gene data show CDR1 as MGHRA and CDR2 as YSYEKL. J gave up 7 bases and V 4 bases, and 6 bases lay outside the gene matches. The CDR3 consists of 15 residues. CDR3 amino acids: CASSPRDRGDQPQHF. The CDR3 nucleotides are TGCGCCAGCAGCCCGAGGGACAGGGGGGACCAGCCCCAGCATTTT.

The chain combines TRBV2 with TRBJ1-6; 8 bases align to TRBD1. Germline V CDR1 and CDR2: SNHLY, FYNNEI. V trimming: 8 bases; J trimming: 6 bases; junction bases outside the gene matches: 3. This CDR3 contains 13 residues. CDR3 sequence: CASYDRGNSPLHF. CDR3 nucleotides: TGTGCCAGCTATGACAGGGGTAATTCACCCCTCCACTTT.

The V gene is TRBV6-1, the J gene TRBJ2-3; TRBD2 aligns across 9 bases. Germline lookup yields CDR1 MNHNS and CDR2 SASEGT. The CDR3 sequence is 16 residues long. V was clipped by 3 bases and J by 2 bases; unmatched bases: 6. The CDR3 coding sequence is TGTGCCAGCAGTGATGGGGCTAGCGGGAACACAGATACGCAGTATTTT. Encoded protein: CASSDGASGNTDTQYF.

V gene TRBV12-3 or TRBV12-4 combines with J gene TRBJ2-4; 7 bases agree with TRBD1. CDR3 length: 13 amino acids. Trimming removed 5 bases from V and 5 bases from J; junction bases left unmatched: 3. CDR3 in amino acids: CASSPGTENIQYF. The CDR3 nucleotides read TGTGCCAGCAGTCCCGGGACAGAAAACATTCAGTACTTC.

In this sample, this clone turned up a few times. The chain employs TRBV5-1 and TRBJ2-2; 10 bases line up with TRBD2. Trimming cost V 3 bases and J 3 bases; bases outside gene matches: 11. CDR1 is SGHRS, CDR2 YFSETQ, per germline. The CDR3 runs to 18 residues. The CDR3 DNA reads as TGCGCCAGCAGCTCAGGACTAGCGGTAGGGGATGACACCGGGGAGCTGTTTTTT. Its translation: CASSSGLAVGDDTGELFF.

The gene calls are TRBV28 and TRBJ1-3; D possibly corresponds to TRBD1 (6 bases). This CDR3 is built from 13 residues. From germline, CDR1 is MDHEN and CDR2 SYDVKM. V lost 3 bases to trimming and J lost 6 bases, with 9 bases between them. The CDR3 reads CASSLAGVNTIYF. The CDR3 DNA follows: TGTGCCAGCAGTTTGGCAGGGGTAAACACCATATATTTT.

The rearrangement joins TRBV18 to TRBJ2-2; no definite D call. Per germline, CDR1 KGHSH and CDR2 LQKENI. The CDR3 spans 14 residues. Trimming shortened V by 5 bases and J by 0 bases, and 7 bases separated the two germline ends. The CDR3 DNA follows: TGTGCCAGCTCAAAGGCGGCGAACACCGGGGAGCTGTTTTTT. Translated: CASSKAANTGELFF.

The chain has TRBV29-1 and TRBJ2-7, with 7 bases identical to TRBD1. The CDR3 spans 11 residues. V lost 6 bases to trimming and J lost 2 bases; unmatched junction nucleotides: 1. Germline CDR1 reads SQVTM; CDR2 reads ANQGSEA. CDR3 in amino acids: CSVTGAYEQYF. CDR3 sequence (DNA): TGCAGCGTCACAGGGGCCTACGAGCAGTACTTC.

CDR3 sequence: CASSLAVGGDTQYF. As DNA, the CDR3 is TGCGCCAGCAGTCTAGCGGTGGGGGGAGATACGCAGTATTTT. The chain combines TRBV5-1 with TRBJ2-3; 7 positions match TRBD2. From germline, CDR1 is SGHRS and CDR2 YFSETQ. The CDR3 totals 14 residues. V lost 5 bases and J lost 5; bases outside the gene matches: 8.

This clone was detected a few times. CDR3 protein: CASSEKAGGPYGYTF. In DNA form, the CDR3 reads TGTGCCAGCAGTGAAAAGGCAGGGGGCCCCTATGGCTACACCTTC. This chain joins TRBV6-1 and TRBJ1-2; 8 positions agree with TRBD1. The CDR3 runs to 15 residues. V lost 2 bases to trimming and J lost 4 bases; unmatched junction nucleotides: 6. CDR1 MNHNS and CDR2 SASEGT come from the germline V gene.

About this clone itself: The sample carries other DNA sequences with the same CDR3. The V gene is TRBV6-5, the J gene TRBJ2-2; 9 bases map to TRBD1. The CDR3 extends over 14 amino acids. The ends lost 6 bases at V and 5 bases at J; junction bases unmatched: 4. Germline CDR1 reads MNHEY; CDR2 reads SVGAGI. The chain's CDR3 is CASSRDRVTGELFF. The CDR3 nucleotides read TGTGCCAGCAGCCGGGACAGGGTGACCGGGGAGCTGTTTTTT.

This rearrangement joins TRBV7-9 to TRBJ1-6; D unresolved. The germline V gene encodes CDR1 SEHNR and CDR2 FQNEAQ (reference sequence). The CDR3 totals 16 residues. Trimming shortened V by 4 bases and J by 0 bases, and 10 bases separated the two germline ends. The CDR3 DNA is TGTGCCAGCAGCTCAACAGATAGCTCCTATAATTCACCCCTCCACTTT. It codes for CASSSTDSSYNSPLHF.

This clone was found a few times. The chain is built from TRBV15 and TRBJ2-7, with D perhaps matching TRBD2 (5 bases). The CDR3 is made up of 15 amino acids. Trimming took off 0 bases at V and 5 bases at J, with 14 bases between the two ends. Germline-derived CDR1 and CDR2 are LNHNV and YYDKDF (reference sequence). CDR3 coding DNA: TGTGCCACCAGCAGAGAAACTAGAATCGGGGACGAGCAGTACTTC. Its protein product is CATSRETRIGDEQYF.

V is TRBV11-2 and J is TRBJ1-2; D is unclear. The CDR3 sequence is 13 residues long. V lost 0 bases and J lost 6, with 8 bases in between. In germline, CDR1 is SGHAT, CDR2 FQNNGV. CDR3 in amino acids: CASSLDRINGYTF. The CDR3 DNA is TGTGCCAGCAGCTTAGACAGGATCAATGGCTACACCTTC.

The rearrangement joins TRBV14 to TRBJ2-2; 11 nucleotides match TRBD1. Germline CDR1 SGHDN, CDR2 FVKESK. This CDR3 spans 16 amino acids. Trimming cost V 4 bases and J 5 bases; bases outside gene matches: 6. CDR3 nucleotides: TGTGCCAGCAGCCCTTGGACAGGGGGCCGAACCGGGGAGCTGTTTTTT. This encodes CASSPWTGGRTGELFF.

The V gene is TRBV28, the J gene TRBJ1-5; tentatively, D is TRBD1 (6 bases). The CDR3 runs to 17 residues. Looked up from germline, CDR1 is MDHEN and CDR2 is SYDVKM. V gave up 2 bases and J gave up 7 bases, with 21 bases separating them. The CDR3 DNA reads TGTGCCAGCAGTTTAGTTAGGGGGAATGCTATCGCGCAGCCCCAGCATTTT. Protein: CASSLVRGNAIAQPQHF.

V is TRBV28 and J is TRBJ2-7, with 9 bases that match TRBD1. In germline, CDR1 is MDHEN, CDR2 SYDVKM. The CDR3 is made up of 16 amino acids. V shed 1 base and J 2 bases; nucleotides not matched to a gene: 6. CDR3 in DNA: TGTGCCAGCAGTTTATCACATGGGACAGGGACCTACGAGCAGTACTTC. Protein: CASSLSHGTGTYEQYF.

Only a few counts were recorded for this clone. This chain links TRBV6-5 with TRBJ2-3; 10 positions match TRBD2. This CDR3 is 14 amino acids long. CDR1 and CDR2 from the germline V gene are MNHEY and SVGAGI. The V gene end was trimmed by 6 bases and the J gene end by 7 bases; junction bases not matched to a gene: 7. DNA of the CDR3: TGTGCCAGCAGCGGGGGTAGCGGGAGGTATACGCAGTATTTT. Its translation: CASSGGSGRYTQYF.

J is TRBJ1-3 and V is TRBV2; perhaps TRBD1 as D (5 bases). CDR1 and CDR2 (germline): SNHLY, FYNNEI. The ends were cut back, 2 bases at V and 0 bases at J, with 11 bases in the middle. The CDR3 has 16 residues. In DNA, the CDR3 is TGTGCCAGCAGTGAATGGATGGGGGGCTCTGGAAACACCATATATTTT. Its translation is CASSEWMGGSGNTIYF.

In this sample, this clone turned up once. The chain links TRBV29-1 to TRBJ1-2; D perhaps matches TRBD1 (6 bases). CDR1 SQVTM and CDR2 ANQGSEA come from the germline V gene. The CDR3 loop spans 14 amino acids. V was trimmed by 1 base and J by 5 bases, leaving 14 bases between them. The CDR3 bases are TGCAGCGTTGAAGTTACAGGGTTTTCATATGGCTACACCTTC. Amino acid sequence: CSVEVTGFSYGYTF. The variable domain in full, completed from reference TRBV29-1 and TRBJ1-2, reads SAVISQKPSRDICQRGTSLTIQCQVDSQVTMMFWYRQQPGQSLTLIATANQGSEATYESGFVIDKFPISRPNLTFSTLTVSNMSPEDSSIYLCSVEVTGFSYGYTFGSGTRLTVV.